The rows below give T cell receptor beta chains drawn from one sample of a study of T cell repertoires in cytomegalovirus infection. Their antigens are not known. One entry per CDR3 protein, called by TCRdb with MiXCR from the reads. The sample has 650,000 to 900,000 distinct CDR3 sequences; 25% to 30% are singletons. The sequencing here drew on cultured CD8+ T cells from PBMCs, taken from culture after CMV antigen stimulation. All receptors derive from a human donor in good health (CMV status not recorded). Some clones in this sample may be carry-over from other donors' samples. The CDR3 runs from the conserved cysteine through the conserved F or W. The D gene is left open where the match is weak. Size tells how often a clone was seen (once, few, many) or the class of an expanded clone, and some rows leave it out.

CDR3	DNA	J	V	size	D
CASSLLTYTEAFF	TGTGCCAGCAGTTTGCTCACCTACACTGAAGCTTTCTTT	TRBJ1-1	TRBV12-3/TRBV12-4	many	-
CASSQRTSGSYEQYF	TGCGCCAGCAGCCAGCGGACTAGCGGATCCTACGAGCAGTACTTC	TRBJ2-7	TRBV4-1	few	TRBD2
CASSEEGSNEQFF	TGTGCCAGCTCAGAGGAGGGGAGTAATGAGCAGTTCTTC	TRBJ2-1	TRBV5-4	few	-
CATQGGGNQPQHF	TGTGCCACCCAGGGCGGTGGCAATCAGCCCCAGCATTTT	TRBJ1-5	TRBV7-9	-	-
CASSPDGRYEQYF	TGTGCCAGCAGCCCGGACGGCCGCTACGAGCAGTACTTC	TRBJ2-7	TRBV7-9	many	-
CASSTGTVINSPLHF	TGTGCCAGCAGTACGGGGACAGTCATTAATTCACCCCTCCACTTT	TRBJ1-6	TRBV27	-	TRBD1
CASSGGLAGEENEQFF	TGTGCCAGCAGCGGGGGACTAGCGGGGGAGGAAAATGAGCAGTTCTTC	TRBJ2-1	TRBV9	-	TRBD2
CASSEASGNNYEQYF	TGTGCCAGCAGTGAGGCCTCGGGGAACAACTACGAGCAGTACTTC	TRBJ2-7	TRBV2	few	-
CASSYPGHKNTEAFF	TGTGCCAGCAGCTACCCGGGACATAAGAACACTGAAGCTTTCTTT	TRBJ1-1	TRBV7-9	few	-
CSARGPSSRDSNSPLHF	TGCAGTGCTAGGGGTCCATCCAGCCGGGACAGTAATTCACCCCTCCACTTT	TRBJ1-6	TRBV20-1	-	TRBD1
CASSQSGELFF	TGCGCCAGCAGCCAATCCGGGGAGCTGTTTTTT	TRBJ2-2	TRBV4-1	many	-
CSARDNGQDMGDGYTF	TGCAGTGCTAGAGACAACGGACAAGACATGGGAGATGGCTACACCTTC	TRBJ1-2	TRBV20-1	once	-
CASSLGPTRGYTF	TGTGCCAGCAGCCTCGGGCCCACTCGTGGCTACACCTTC	TRBJ1-2	TRBV7-6	-	-
CAHSGTPDGYTF	TGTGCCCACTCCGGTACACCTGATGGCTACACCTTC	TRBJ1-2	TRBV5-4	few	-
CASGYSEFQETQYF	TGTGCCAGCGGGTATTCGGAATTCCAAGAGACCCAGTACTTC	TRBJ2-5	TRBV7-8	many	-
CASGLVLGRELRTNEKLFF	TGTGCTAGTGGTTTGGTACTGGGGAGGGAATTGAGAACTAATGAAAAACTGTTTTTT	TRBJ1-4	TRBV12-5	-	-
CASSYRGVNTEAFF	TGTGCCAGTAGTTACAGGGGCGTCAACACTGAAGCTTTCTTT	TRBJ1-1	TRBV19	few	TRBD1
CASSWTSGQETQYF	TGTGCTAGCAGTTGGACTAGCGGACAAGAGACCCAGTACTTC	TRBJ2-5	TRBV12-3/TRBV12-4	many	TRBD2
CASSGVGASGGDQETQYF	TGTGCCAGCAGCGGGGTTGGGGCTAGCGGGGGGGATCAAGAGACCCAGTACTTC	TRBJ2-5	TRBV7-9	few	TRBD2
CASSLAGRAESNQPQHF	TGTGCCAGCAGCCTCGCTGGGAGGGCGGAGAGCAATCAGCCCCAGCATTTT	TRBJ1-5	TRBV7-6	few	-
CASRKLAGGWHGELFF	TGTGCCAGCAGGAAGCTAGCGGGGGGCTGGCACGGGGAGCTGTTTTTT	TRBJ2-2	TRBV2	few	TRBD2
CASSQDTGAGQPQHF	TGCGCCAGCAGCCAAGATACGGGGGCAGGTCAGCCCCAGCATTTT	TRBJ1-5	TRBV4-1	-	-
CASSSTTPSTNEKLFF	TGTGCCAGCAGTTCCACAACACCGTCAACTAATGAAAAACTGTTTTTT	TRBJ1-4	TRBV6-5	-	-
CASTSRDRNTGELFF	TGTGCCAGCACCTCCCGGGACAGGAACACCGGGGAGCTGTTTTTT	TRBJ2-2	TRBV13	once	TRBD1
CASSNRDRGRNEQYF	TGTGCCAGCAGCAACCGGGACAGGGGGCGGAACGAGCAGTACTTC	TRBJ2-7	TRBV7-9	few	TRBD1
CASSLETVNYGYTF	TGTGCCAGCAGTTTGGAGACAGTTAACTATGGCTACACCTTC	TRBJ1-2	TRBV7-4	-	-
CASMPGLATDTQYF	TGTGCCAGCATGCCGGGACTAGCCACAGATACGCAGTATTTT	TRBJ2-3	TRBV6-1	-	TRBD2
CASSYRGGSTDTQYF	TGTGCCAGCAGTTACCGCGGGGGGAGCACAGATACGCAGTATTTT	TRBJ2-3	TRBV6-2/TRBV6-3	few	TRBD2
CASSLIAAPSTDTQYF	TGTGCCAGCAGTTTAATAGCGGCGCCTAGCACAGATACGCAGTATTTT	TRBJ2-3	TRBV12-3/TRBV12-4	few	-
CASSPPDRGLGNTIYF	TGTGCCAGCAGCCCTCCGGACAGGGGGTTGGGAAACACCATATATTTT	TRBJ1-3	TRBV7-9	few	TRBD1
CSVEDGRSGNTIYF	TGCAGCGTTGAAGACGGCAGGTCTGGAAACACCATATATTTT	TRBJ1-3	TRBV29-1	-	-
CASRKELARYNEQFF	TGTGCCAGCAGAAAAGAGCTAGCACGGTACAATGAGCAGTTCTTC	TRBJ2-1	TRBV28	few	-
CASSPGPGNQPQHF	TGTGCCAGCAGTCCGGGTCCCGGCAATCAGCCCCAGCATTTT	TRBJ1-5	TRBV6-1	-	-
CATSRTSGTNYGYTF	TGTGCCACCAGCAGAACGTCCGGGACCAACTATGGCTACACCTTC	TRBJ1-2	TRBV15	few	-
CASSLDRTNTEAFF	TGTGCCAGCAGCTTGGACAGAACAAACACTGAAGCTTTCTTT	TRBJ1-1	TRBV5-6	-	-
CASSHSGTYNEQFF	TGTGCCAGTTCTCACTCGGGGACCTACAATGAGCAGTTCTTC	TRBJ2-1	TRBV19	-	-
CASSYGSLRETQYF	TGTGCCAGCAGTTACGGCAGCCTTAGGGAGACCCAGTACTTC	TRBJ2-5	TRBV6-5	-	-
CSGVTGGIGYGYTF	TGCAGCGGAGTAACAGGGGGCATCGGCTATGGCTACACCTTC	TRBJ1-2	TRBV29-1	-	TRBD1
CASSSRQYNSPLHF	TGCGCCAGCAGCTCCAGACAGTATAATTCACCCCTCCACTTT	TRBJ1-6	TRBV5-1	once	-
CASSEERGNSPLHF	TGTGCCAGCAGTGAGGAGAGGGGTAATTCACCCCTCCACTTT	TRBJ1-6	TRBV25-1	-	-
CASSSNWGSLNTEAFF	TGTGCCAGTAGTTCGAATTGGGGATCCTTGAACACTGAAGCTTTCTTT	TRBJ1-1	TRBV19	many	-
CASSVGGKKAKNIQYF	TGTGCCAGCAGTGTCGGGGGAAAAAAAGCCAAAAACATTCAGTACTTC	TRBJ2-4	TRBV2	-	-
CASGLGDTRTDTQYF	TGTGCTAGTGGTTTAGGGGACACACGCACAGATACGCAGTATTTT	TRBJ2-3	TRBV12-5	few	-
CASSDGGRYEQYF	TGTGCCAGCAGTGACGGGGGCCGGTACGAGCAGTACTTC	TRBJ2-7	TRBV6-1	few	-
CASSLVGRRGGPHNEQFF	TGTGCCAGCAGCTTAGTGGGTCGGCGGGGGGGTCCTCACAATGAGCAGTTCTTC	TRBJ2-1	TRBV7-9	-	TRBD2
CASSLDRGGGYTF	TGTGCCAGCAGCCTGGACAGGGGAGGCGGCTACACCTTC	TRBJ1-2	TRBV9	-	TRBD1
CASSSNKGTVLTDTQYF	TGTGCCAGCAGCTCCAACAAGGGCACAGTCTTGACAGATACGCAGTATTTT	TRBJ2-3	TRBV7-2	many	-
CASSVALPRPAGGFQDTQYF	TGTGCCAGCAGCGTAGCTCTCCCTCGACCAGCGGGGGGATTTCAAGATACGCAGTATTTT	TRBJ2-3	TRBV9	-	TRBD2
CASTTTGGTGELFF	TGTGCCAGCACCACAACTGGGGGCACCGGGGAGCTGTTTTTT	TRBJ2-2	TRBV6-8	-	-
CASSLQIGSSGANVLTF	TGTGCCAGCAGCTTACAGATCGGGAGCTCTGGGGCCAACGTCCTGACTTTC	TRBJ2-6	TRBV7-6	many	-
CASSLVIVIRDPGEETQYF	TGTGCCAGCAGCTTGGTAATAGTGATCCGGGATCCCGGGGAAGAGACCCAGTACTTC	TRBJ2-5	TRBV5-6	-	-
CSVVTRGRFTGELFF	TGCAGCGTTGTAACGAGGGGGCGGTTCACCGGGGAGCTGTTTTTT	TRBJ2-2	TRBV29-1	-	TRBD1
CAISEQGADGYTF	TGTGCCATCAGTGAGCAGGGGGCGGATGGCTACACCTTC	TRBJ1-2	TRBV10-3	few	TRBD1
CASSTGGPNTEAFF	TGTGCCAGCAGTACAGGGGGCCCGAACACTGAAGCTTTCTTT	TRBJ1-1	TRBV27	-	TRBD1
CASSQVRVTEAFF	TGCGCCAGCAGCCAGGTCAGGGTAACTGAAGCTTTCTTT	TRBJ1-1	TRBV4-1	-	-
CASSVGLARRETQYF	TGTGCCAGCAGTGTCGGACTAGCAAGGAGAGAGACCCAGTACTTC	TRBJ2-5	TRBV6-1	few	TRBD2
CASPAASALQYF	TGTGCCAGCCCAGCGGCAAGCGCACTGCAGTATTTT	TRBJ2-3	TRBV7-4	few	-
CAISESTDRGSEAFF	TGTGCCATCAGTGAGTCGACGGACAGGGGATCTGAAGCTTTCTTT	TRBJ1-1	TRBV10-3	few	TRBD1
CASSIRDSNTEAFF	TGTGCCAGTAGTATAAGGGACAGTAACACTGAAGCTTTCTTT	TRBJ1-1	TRBV19	few	TRBD1